These T cell receptor beta chains were read from a single sample in a study of metastatic and nonmetastatic thyroid tumors. TCRdb reprocessed the PCR reads using MiXCR. This sample has 25,000 to 30,000 clones, with roughly 3.5% found just once. Sequencing was done on a sample of blood. These receptors were obtained from a male donor with papillary thyroid cancer or a benign thyroid nodule (not recorded which). Some clones in this sample may be carry-over from other donors' samples. Both conserved end residues are part of each CDR3. A D gene is named only where the DNA matches it firmly. Only part of the rows carry a size: once, few, many, or a class if the clone is expanded.

CDR3aa: CASSSTGTGAEQYF; CDR3nt: TGCGCCAGCAGCTCGACCGGGACAGGAGCTGAGCAGTACTTC; j_gene: TRBJ2-7; abundance: -; v_gene: TRBV5-1; len: 14; d_gene: TRBD1
CDR3aa: CASSFTVSYEQYF; CDR3nt: TGTGCCAGCAGTTTCACAGTTTCCTACGAGCAGTACTTC; j_gene: TRBJ2-7; abundance: few; v_gene: TRBV27; len: 13; d_gene: -
CDR3aa: CASSVTGTHYNEQFF; CDR3nt: TGTGCCAGCAGCGTAACCGGGACTCACTACAATGAGCAGTTCTTC; j_gene: TRBJ2-1; abundance: few; v_gene: TRBV9; len: 15; d_gene: -
CDR3aa: CASTGTGLNTGELFF; CDR3nt: TGTGCCAGCACAGGAACCGGGTTGAACACCGGGGAGCTGTTTTTT; j_gene: TRBJ2-2; abundance: many; v_gene: TRBV5-4; len: 15; d_gene: -
CDR3aa: CSAKTGTDYGYTF; CDR3nt: TGCAGTGCGAAGACAGGGACGGACTATGGCTACACCTTC; j_gene: TRBJ1-2; abundance: few; v_gene: TRBV20-1; len: 13; d_gene: TRBD1
CDR3aa: CASSDGRALEQYF; CDR3nt: TGTGCCAGTAGCGACGGGAGGGCCCTCGAGCAGTACTTC; j_gene: TRBJ2-7; abundance: medium-sized; v_gene: TRBV19; len: 13; d_gene: TRBD2
CDR3aa: CASSASWRATGELFF; CDR3nt: TGTGCCAGCAGCGCTAGCTGGAGGGCCACCGGGGAGCTGTTTTTT; j_gene: TRBJ2-2; abundance: -; v_gene: TRBV6-1; len: 15; d_gene: -
CDR3aa: CASSFGLENQPQHF; CDR3nt: TGCGCCAGCAGCTTCGGACTGGAGAATCAGCCCCAGCATTTT; j_gene: TRBJ1-5; abundance: many; v_gene: TRBV5-1; len: 14; d_gene: -
CDR3aa: CASSPLTGETQYF; CDR3nt: TGTGCCAGCTCACCACTGACAGGAGAGACCCAGTACTTC; j_gene: TRBJ2-5; abundance: -; v_gene: TRBV18; len: 13; d_gene: -
CDR3aa: CASTCCNQPQHF; CDR3nt: TGTGCCAGCACATGTTGCAATCAGCCCCAGCATTTT; j_gene: TRBJ1-5; abundance: few; v_gene: TRBV12-3/TRBV12-4; len: 12; d_gene: -
CDR3aa: CASTLNGGMNTEAFF; CDR3nt: TGTGCCAGCACCTTGAATGGGGGAATGAACACTGAAGCTTTCTTT; j_gene: TRBJ1-1; abundance: few; v_gene: TRBV7-3; len: 15; d_gene: -
CDR3aa: CAATRGVTDTQYF; CDR3nt: TGTGCCGCGACCAGGGGGGTGACAGATACGCAGTATTTT; j_gene: TRBJ2-3; abundance: few; v_gene: TRBV6-2/TRBV6-3; len: 13; d_gene: -
CDR3aa: CASSSDRGSWTSGLRTNNEQFF; CDR3nt: TGTGCCAGCAGTTCTGACAGGGGTTCTTGGACTAGCGGGTTGAGGACCAACAATGAGCAGTTCTTC; j_gene: TRBJ2-1; abundance: -; v_gene: TRBV6-9; len: 22; d_gene: TRBD2
CDR3aa: CASSLWGPDNYGYTF; CDR3nt: TGTGCCAGCAGTTTATGGGGACCTGATAACTATGGCTACACCTTC; j_gene: TRBJ1-2; abundance: few; v_gene: TRBV28; len: 15; d_gene: -
CDR3aa: CASSLNSGVETQYF; CDR3nt: TGTGCCAGCAGCTTAAATTCAGGGGTGGAGACCCAGTACTTC; j_gene: TRBJ2-5; abundance: many; v_gene: TRBV11-2; len: 14; d_gene: -
CDR3aa: CSASRELGGYEQYF; CDR3nt: TGCAGTGCTAGCCGAGAACTTGGGGGTTACGAGCAGTACTTC; j_gene: TRBJ2-7; abundance: many; v_gene: TRBV20-1; len: 14; d_gene: -
CDR3aa: CASSSQGWGNYGYTF; CDR3nt: TGTGCCAGCAGTTCCCAGGGATGGGGAAACTATGGCTACACCTTC; j_gene: TRBJ1-2; abundance: -; v_gene: TRBV27; len: 15; d_gene: -
CDR3aa: CASSSGGYGYTF; CDR3nt: TGCGCCAGCAGCTCAGGGGGCTATGGCTACACCTTC; j_gene: TRBJ1-2; abundance: many; v_gene: TRBV10-1; len: 12; d_gene: TRBD1
CDR3aa: CASSLGVGGIYNEQFF; CDR3nt: TGTGCCAGCAGTCTAGGCGTAGGGGGCATCTACAATGAGCAGTTCTTC; j_gene: TRBJ2-1; abundance: -; v_gene: TRBV27; len: 16; d_gene: TRBD1
CDR3aa: CASSRTGGNSPLHF; CDR3nt: TGTGCCAGCAGTCGCACAGGAGGAAATTCACCCCTCCACTTT; j_gene: TRBJ1-6; abundance: few; v_gene: TRBV6-1; len: 14; d_gene: -
CDR3aa: CASSFSAGFNDEQFF; CDR3nt: TGTGCCAGCAGCTTCTCGGCAGGGTTTAACGATGAGCAGTTCTTC; j_gene: TRBJ2-1; abundance: few; v_gene: TRBV11-2; len: 15; d_gene: -
CDR3aa: CASSTSDEQFF; CDR3nt: TGTGCCAGTTCGACTAGCGATGAGCAGTTCTTC; j_gene: TRBJ2-1; abundance: -; v_gene: TRBV25-1; len: 11; d_gene: TRBD2
CDR3aa: CASSLAGGSRRDTQYF; CDR3nt: TGTGCCAGCAGCTTAGCGGGCGGGAGCCGGAGAGATACGCAGTATTTT; j_gene: TRBJ2-3; abundance: -; v_gene: TRBV7-2; len: 16; d_gene: TRBD2
CDR3aa: CASSFGTGVSPLHF; CDR3nt: TGTGCCAGCAGCTTCGGGACAGGGGTCTCACCCCTCCACTTT; j_gene: TRBJ1-6; abundance: few; v_gene: TRBV7-2; len: 14; d_gene: TRBD1
CDR3aa: CASSLAQGKNSPLHF; CDR3nt: TGTGCCAGCAGTTTAGCACAGGGGAAGAATTCACCCCTCCACTTT; j_gene: TRBJ1-6; abundance: few; v_gene: TRBV28; len: 15; d_gene: TRBD1
CDR3aa: CATSAASGSYEQYF; CDR3nt: TGTGCCACCAGTGCGGCTAGCGGGAGTTACGAGCAGTACTTC; j_gene: TRBJ2-7; abundance: few; v_gene: TRBV24-1; len: 14; d_gene: TRBD2
CDR3aa: CASSDSAGGVDTQYF; CDR3nt: TGTGCCAGCAGTGACTCGGCGGGAGGTGTGGATACGCAGTATTTT; j_gene: TRBJ2-3; abundance: medium-sized; v_gene: TRBV6-4; len: 15; d_gene: TRBD2
CDR3aa: CASSPSQGSGNTIYF; CDR3nt: TGTGCCAGCTCACCGTCGCAGGGCTCTGGAAACACCATATATTTT; j_gene: TRBJ1-3; abundance: many; v_gene: TRBV18; len: 15; d_gene: -
CDR3aa: CASSFYGTSGYNEQFF; CDR3nt: TGTGCCAGCAGCTTCTATGGGACTAGCGGATACAATGAGCAGTTCTTC; j_gene: TRBJ2-1; abundance: medium-sized; v_gene: TRBV7-9; len: 16; d_gene: TRBD2
CDR3aa: CASSLPNRGDTEAFF; CDR3nt: TGTGCCAGCAGCCTCCCGAACAGGGGGGACACTGAAGCTTTCTTT; j_gene: TRBJ1-1; abundance: many; v_gene: TRBV5-4; len: 15; d_gene: TRBD1